Below, 9 T cell receptor beta chains from the same sample are listed, as sequenced in a study of T-cell reconstitution after alpha-beta-depleted transplantation in children (dated by TCRdb to between 2015 and 2016). Explained via the paper, the treatment or condition label denotes: allogeneic hematopoietic cell transplantation with graft depleted of TCRalphabeta T cells and CD19 B cells. Libraries came from PCR. TCRdb records Illumina HiSeq 2500 as the sequencer. Molecular barcoding was employed in the preparation of TCR libraries, with unique molecular identifiers being used to normalize TCRbeta repertoire quantification. Using fastp at Q25 and MiXCR, TCRdb reprocessed the public reads and kept productive beta chains. Merged by CDR3 protein, the rows form single entries marked with the most common genes and DNA. The sample data list around 200,000 distinct CDR3 sequences, and approximately 10% of these were observed just once. Roughly 30% of the sample comes from the top ten.

This material consisted of PBMCs, taken before TCRalphabeta/CD19-depleted stem cell transplant. Receptors originate from a child less than two years old with acute myeloid leukemia, due to receive a stem cell transplant.

Many counts were recorded for this clonotype. The chain carries TRBV11-3 and TRBJ1-5, with no clear D. This CDR3 contains 15 residues. Looked up from germline, CDR1 is SGHNT and CDR2 is YENEEA. Trimming left V 3 bases short and J 3 bases short, with 12 bases between. CDR3 coding DNA: TGTGCCAGCAGCTTCAAAGAGGGTCTCAATCAGCCCCAGCATTTT. As protein: CASSFKEGLNQPQHF.

There are a few counts of this clonotype. The CDR3 DNA sequence: TGCGCCAGCAGCCCAGCGGGAGGGCCTGGGAATGAGCAGTTCTTC. This encodes CASSPAGGPGNEQFF. This sequence joins TRBV4-1 and TRBJ2-1; the match to TRBD2 covers 10 bases. The ends lost 4 bases at V and 7 bases at J; junction bases unmatched: 7. The CDR3 length is 15 residues. Germline V CDR1 and CDR2: MGHRA, YSYEKL.

This chain connects TRBV18 to TRBJ2-1, with D possibly being TRBD2 (5 bases). The CDR3 is 13 amino acids. Germline V gene data show CDR1 as KGHSH and CDR2 as LQKENI. V was pared by 6 bases and J by 6 bases, with 12 bases between. CDR3 nucleotides: TGTGCCAGCTCGAGCCTAGAGGGCAATGAGCAGTTCTTC. Its translation: CASSSLEGNEQFF. The whole variable domain, filled in from reference TRBV18 and TRBJ2-1, reads NAGVMQNPRHLVRRRGQEARLRCSPMKGHSHVYWYRQLPEEGLKFMVYLQKENIIDESGMPKERFSAEFPKEGPSILRIQQVVRGDSAAYFCASSSLEGNEQFFGPGTRLTVL.

This clonotype turned up a few times. The chain is built from TRBV5-1 and TRBJ2-1; TRBD2 agrees at 10 bases. V was clipped by 4 bases and J by 8 bases; unmatched bases: 9. Germline CDR1 reads SGHRS; CDR2 reads YFSETQ. The CDR3 runs to 15 residues. The CDR3 region is CASSGSGGAFDEQFF. CDR3 sequence (DNA): TGCGCCAGCAGCGGGAGCGGGGGGGCCTTCGATGAGCAGTTCTTC.

This rearrangement joins TRBV7-2 to TRBJ2-4; D unclear. Germline CDR1 and CDR2: SGHTA and FQGNSA. The CDR3 is 15 amino acids. The germline V and J ends were trimmed by 1 base and 3 bases, with 10 bases remaining between them. The DNA of the CDR3 is TGTGCCAGCAGCTTAGACGCGTCAGTCAAAAACATTCAGTACTTC. This codes for CASSLDASVKNIQYF.

There are many counts of this clonotype. The V call is TRBV7-2, the J call TRBJ1-1; 7 positions match TRBD1. The CDR3 consists of 14 residues. The germline V gene has CDR1 SGHTA and CDR2 FQGNSA. The junction had 7 bases not matched to a gene; V was cut back by 5 bases and J by 4 bases. CDR3: CASSQRRDSTEAFF. CDR3 sequence (DNA): TGTGCCAGCAGCCAACGTCGGGACAGCACTGAAGCTTTCTTT.

This clonotype was observed many times. CDR3 sequence (DNA): TGCAGTGCTATCGGACAGGGGGTTAATGAGCAGTTCTTC. Its translation: CSAIGQGVNEQFF. The J gene is TRBJ2-1, the V gene TRBV20-1, with 10 nucleotides matching TRBD1. Germline CDR1 is DFQATT and CDR2 is SNEGSKA (reference sequence). V trimming: 4 bases; J trimming: 7 bases; junction bases outside the gene matches: 4. CDR3 size: 13 residues.

Many counts were recorded for this clonotype. The rearrangement uses TRBV20-1 and TRBJ2-5; 11 nucleotides agree with TRBD2. CDR3 size: 16 residues. Germline V lookup: CDR1 DFQATT, CDR2 SNEGSKA (reference sequence). Trimming removed 0 bases from V and 9 bases from J; junction bases left unmatched: 12. CDR3 sequence reads: CSARDGTTSGIRAQYF. The CDR3 nucleotides are TGCAGTGCTAGAGATGGGACGACTAGCGGGATTAGGGCCCAGTACTTC.

The J gene is TRBJ2-3, the V gene TRBV7-7; D is possibly TRBD2 (6 bases). Germline-derived CDR1 and CDR2 are SSHAT and FNYEAQ (reference sequence). Between the trimmed V and J ends, which lost 1 base and 11 bases, there was a span of 19 bases. This CDR3 contains 15 residues. CDR3 region: CASSLGRDPYERQYF. Here the CDR3 DNA reads TGTGCCAGCAGCTTAGGGCGGGACCCCTATGAGAGGCAGTATTTT.